The subject of this entry is one TCR beta chain. This clone came up once. What this receptor recognizes is not known. Qualities for individual bases were not recorded, and no much larger clone is one base off. The source of the sample is a study of blood T cell repertoires in COVID-19 (dated by TCRdb to the early 2020s). In terms of the full investigation: Samples covering the acute and convalescent phases of COVID-19 were provided by collaborators in the United States, Italy and Spain. Where available, HLA class I and class II types were obtained from metadata supplied by the sample provider rather than from assay-based typing. Subjects who had been exposed to COVID-19, were actively infected with it, or had recovered from it provided the deeply sampled blood TCRbeta repertoires that made up the dataset. The repertoires were released in a freely available public database meant as a resource for research on the immune response to SARS-CoV-2. The sample metadata nearly always contained a de-identified subject ID, COVID-19 status, age in years and sex. Samples came from the ongoing ImmuneRACE study (first 160 participants) plus 1,254 subjects from 6 global collaborators. The material from the prospective study consisted of cDNA or gDNA derived from T cells, B-cell-depleted T cells, or PBMCs. The investigation overall reported the following: How much clinical and demographic metadata was included differed by source and by participant, and the metadata was provided uncurated.

The CDR1 and CDR2 encoded by the germline V gene are KGHSH and LQKENI. The germline V end is reduced by 6 bases and the J end by 2 bases; junction bases left unmatched: 3. Measured from the cysteine to the phenylalanine, the CDR3 is 14 residues long. The CDR3 DNA has 42 bases and is translated from base 1. Whole blood was collected in K2EDTA tubes by collaborating institutions according to the institutions' own protocols. For TCRbeta analysis, collaborator samples were shipped as frozen whole blood, as isolated PBMCs, or as DNA extracted from either sample type. TCRbeta CDR3 regions were amplified from genomic DNA by means of the immunoSEQ Assay, a bias-controlled multiplex PCR. The source study handled its data this way. The number of nucleated cells in each sample was estimated from the amplification of reference gene primers within the assay. To quantify the absolute abundance of each unique TCRbeta CDR3 rearrangement, sequence reads were collapsed and filtered. For each sample, productive Simpson clonality was calculated as the square root of Simpson's diversity index over productive rearrangements. This immuneACCESS table, as held by TCRdb, lists in-frame sequences with V and J called but not all clones. Of the missing ones, under half trace to an unresolved V gene in checked studies; the others have no known cause. V and J calls and clone size are copied from that table; D and trimming were computed from the DNA. Recorded for this sample are roughly 92,000 clones; more than 75% of them occurred a single time. Jointly, the top ten make up 10% of the sample.

The TCR comes from a middle-aged man with acute or convalescent COVID-19. The chain is assembled from TRBV18 and TRBJ2-3, and 9 bases in between align with TRBD2. Sequenced: peripheral blood. Read as DNA, the sequence is TGTGCCAGCTCTAGGACTAGCGCCACAGATACGCAGTATTTT. The resulting protein is CASSRTSATDTQYF.